One sample yielded the 5 T cell receptor beta chains listed below, sequenced in a study of metastatic and nonmetastatic thyroid tumors. All patients were untreated before thyroid surgery. MiXCR reprocessed the PCR reads for TCRdb. In the table there are about 36,000 clones, around 20% of which are singletons. Sequencing was performed on blood. All receptors derive from a female donor with papillary thyroid cancer or a benign thyroid nodule (not recorded which). Some clones in this sample may be carry-over from other donors' samples.

This chain links TRBV18 with TRBJ1-1; D may be TRBD1 (5 bases). The V gene lost 0 bases and the J gene lost 3 bases, with 11 bases spanning the gap. The CDR3 length is 15 residues. The germline V gene has CDR1 KGHSH and CDR2 LQKENI. The CDR3 sequence: CASSPPAGRDTEAFF. CDR3 sequence (DNA): TGTGCCAGCTCACCACCGGCAGGGAGGGACACTGAAGCTTTCTTT.

This clone was found many times. This rearrangement joins TRBV30 to TRBJ2-1; TRBD1 matches at 8 bases. Germline V lookup: CDR1 GTSNPN, CDR2 SVGIG (reference sequence). J gave up 3 bases and V 8 bases, and 9 bases lay outside the gene matches. CDR3 length: 14 residues. CDR3 region: CALLQGDYYNEQFF. The CDR3 region has the DNA TGTGCCCTCCTACAGGGGGATTACTACAATGAGCAGTTCTTC.

Points on this clone: The junction does not match germline at one end; this may be a read error. The chain joins TRBV12-3 or TRBV12-4 to TRBJ2-6; D tentatively reads TRBD1 or TRBD2 (5 bases each). The CDR3 is made up of 15 amino acids. The CDR3 DNA reads TGTGCCAGCAGCTCCTGGGGGTCTGGTGCCAACTTCCTGACTTTC. Residues: CASSSWGSGANFLTF.

About this clone: This may arise from a read error, as a much more abundant clone is one base away. The chain uses TRBV9 and TRBJ2-2; TRBD2 matches at 7 bases. Germline CDR1 reads SGDLS; CDR2 reads YYNGEE. The CDR3 runs to 15 residues. In nucleotides, the CDR3 is TGTGCCATCAGCGTAGGCGGGAGGAACACCGGGGAGCTGTTTTTT. Translating it yields CAISVGGRNTGELFF.

V usage is TRBV18 and J usage is TRBJ2-2, with unresolved D. The CDR3 extends over 11 amino acids. The V end was cut by 3 bases, the J end by 7 bases, with 3 bases between. The germline V gene encodes CDR1 KGHSH and CDR2 LQKENI. The CDR3 DNA reads TGTGCCAGCTCACCTGACGGGGAGCTGTTTTTT. Protein product: CASSPDGELFF.